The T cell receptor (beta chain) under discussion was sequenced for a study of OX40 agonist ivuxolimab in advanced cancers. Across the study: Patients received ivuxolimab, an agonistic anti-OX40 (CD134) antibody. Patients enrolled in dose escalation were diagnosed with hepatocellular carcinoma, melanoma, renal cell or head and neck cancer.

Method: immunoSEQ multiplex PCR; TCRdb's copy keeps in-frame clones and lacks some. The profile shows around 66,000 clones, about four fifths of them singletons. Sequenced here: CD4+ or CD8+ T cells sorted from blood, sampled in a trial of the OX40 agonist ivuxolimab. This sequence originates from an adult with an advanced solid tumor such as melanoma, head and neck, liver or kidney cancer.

In nucleotides, the CDR3 is TGTGCCAGCAGCTTCACTAGCGGGGATACAGATACGCAGTATTTT. Its translation is CASSFTSGDTDTQYF. J is TRBJ2-3 and V is TRBV7-3; 10 bases match TRBD2. The trim removed 3 bases at V and 3 bases at J, leaving 3 bases unmatched. The CDR3 consists of 15 residues. From germline, CDR1 is SGHTA and CDR2 FQGTGA. Complete variable domain (other parts from reference TRBV7-3 and TRBJ2-3): GAGVSQTPSNKVTEKGKYVELRCDPISGHTALYWYRQSLGQGPEFLIYFQGTGAADDSGLPNDRFFAVRPEGSVSTLKIQRTERGDSAVYLCASSFTSGDTDTQYFGPGTRLTVL.